The 15 T cell receptor beta chains below were found in one sample sequenced in a study of T-cell reconstitution after alpha-beta-depleted transplantation in children. The study's findings and limits: The main origin of T-cell counts and diversity one year after transplant was newly produced T cells.

For these TCRs, the target antigens are not known. Construction of the TCRbeta library involved unique molecular identifiers. TCRdb independently ran MiXCR on the PCR reads; one entry per CDR3 protein. The sample lists 250,000 to 300,000 distinct CDR3 sequences, roughly 8.2% occurring once. The specimen was peripheral blood, collected 360 days after TCRalphabeta/CD19-depleted stem cell transplant. The receptors stem from a female patient between 2 and 15 years old who had a stem cell transplant for Fanconi anemia, so the T cells may come from the graft donor.

The rearrangement links TRBV30 to TRBJ2-7; D remains ambiguous. The CDR3 sequence is 13 residues long. Germline CDR1 and CDR2: GTSNPN and SVGIG (reference sequence). V gave up 2 bases and J gave up 4 bases, with 12 bases separating them. DNA of the CDR3: TGTGCCTGGAGTATTGCGTGGAGTTACGAGCAGTACTTC. Translating it yields CAWSIAWSYEQYF.

The chain recombines TRBV20-1 with TRBJ2-5; D might be TRBD2 (6 bases). Trimming stripped 6 bases from V and 5 bases from J, with 16 bases between. CDR3 length equals 13 residues. The germline V gene has CDR1 DFQATT and CDR2 SNEGSKA (reference sequence). CDR3 residues: CSAYRFGRETQYF. DNA for the CDR3: TGCAGTGCCTACCGGTTTGGGAGGGAGACCCAGTACTTC.

The chain carries TRBV5-1 and TRBJ1-2; D is uncertain. With 0 bases removed from V and 1 base from J, the gap between germline ends came to 10 bases. The germline V gene has CDR1 SGHRS and CDR2 YFSETQ. The length of the CDR3 is 15 residues. CDR3 protein: CASSLESGYNYGYTF. The CDR3 bases are TGCGCCAGCAGCTTGGAAAGTGGATATAACTATGGCTACACCTTC.

The gene calls are TRBV27 and TRBJ1-6, with D maybe TRBD1 (6 bases). V lost 3 bases and J 6 bases, leaving 12 bases between the germline ends. Germline CDR1 MNHEY, CDR2 SMNVEV (reference sequence). The CDR3 loop spans 15 amino acids. The CDR3: CASSFAAGANSPLHF. The CDR3 bases are TGTGCCAGCAGTTTTGCGGCAGGGGCTAATTCACCCCTCCACTTT.

This clonotype was detected ten times or more. The V and J genes are TRBV24-1 and TRBJ1-2; a possible D gene is TRBD1 (6 bases). The germline CDR1 and CDR2 sequences are KGHDR and SFDVKD. The CDR3 extends over 13 amino acids. Trimming shortened V by 4 bases and J by 8 bases, and 13 bases separated the two germline ends. CDR3 in amino acids: CATSDSGVRGYTF. As DNA, the CDR3 is TGTGCCACCAGTGACTCAGGGGTAAGGGGCTACACCTTC.

This sequence joins TRBV30 and TRBJ2-3, with 10 bases fitting TRBD2. The CDR3 is made up of 15 amino acids. Germline trimming cut 5 bases from V and 5 bases from J; bases unmatched to any gene: 10. CDR1 GTSNPN and CDR2 SVGIG come from the germline V gene (reference sequence). CDR3 protein: CAWEAGGPIGDTQYF. CDR3 sequence (DNA): TGTGCCTGGGAAGCGGGAGGGCCGATAGGAGATACGCAGTATTTT. Drawing the rest from reference TRBV30 and TRBJ2-3, the complete variable domain is SQTIHQWPATLVQPVGSPLSLECTVEGTSNPNLYWYRQAAGRGLQLLFYSVGIGQISSEVPQNLSASRPQDRQFILSSKKLLLSDSGFYLCAWEAGGPIGDTQYFGPGTRLTVL.

Ten or more counts support this clonotype. The V gene is TRBV19, the J gene TRBJ2-1; no definite D call. The germline V gene encodes CDR1 LNHDA and CDR2 SQIVND (reference sequence). V gave up 3 bases and J gave up 3 bases, with 6 bases separating them. The CDR3 totals 13 residues. In nucleotides, the CDR3 is TGTGCCAGTAGTATCGTCCGCTACAATGAGCAGTTCTTC. This codes for CASSIVRYNEQFF.

This chain joins TRBV2 and TRBJ1-2; D uncertain. The V end lost 8 bases, the J end lost 7 bases, and 11 bases lay between the germline ends. Germline V gene sequence: CDR1 SNHLY, CDR2 FYNNEI. The CDR3 runs 11 residues. This CDR3 reads CASRRLVGYTF. CDR3 nucleotides: TGTGCCAGCCGCCGTCTGGTTGGCTACACCTTC.

This clonotype occurred many times. V and J are TRBV12-3 or TRBV12-4 and TRBJ2-3; D remains unclear. The length of the CDR3 is 13 residues. V was clipped by 9 bases and J by 2 bases, with 12 bases between them. The CDR3, as DNA: TGTGCCAGTTCCGGATCCACCACAGATACGCAGTATTTT. Translating it yields CASSGSTTDTQYF.

The sample holds many counts of this clonotype. J is TRBJ1-1 and V is TRBV5-1, with D unclear. This CDR3 contains 16 residues. CDR1 is SGHRS, CDR2 YFSETQ, per germline. The germline V and J ends were trimmed by 4 bases and 1 base, with 17 bases remaining between them. For the CDR3, the DNA is TGCGCCAGCAGCCCTGACCCCAGAATACAGAACACTGAAGCTTTCTTT. Its protein product is CASSPDPRIQNTEAFF.

This sequence joins TRBV7-2 and TRBJ2-5; the D is unclear. Trimming stripped 4 bases from V and 2 bases from J, with 8 bases between. This CDR3 region has 13 residues. Germline values: CDR1 SGHTA, CDR2 FQGNSA. The CDR3 is CASSYQTQETQYF. In nucleotides, the CDR3 is TGTGCCAGCAGCTACCAAACGCAAGAGACCCAGTACTTC.

The sample holds many counts of this clonotype. The chain uses TRBV12-3 or TRBV12-4 and TRBJ1-4; D call uncertain. The ends were cut back, 1 base at V and 4 bases at J, with 7 bases in the middle. This CDR3 has 14 amino acids. This chain's CDR3 is CASSLERVNEKLFF. CDR3 DNA: TGTGCCAGCAGTTTAGAGAGGGTTAATGAAAAACTGTTTTTT.

The rearrangement joins TRBV28 to TRBJ1-2, with TRBD1 as a possible D gene (5 bases). Germline V gives CDR1 MDHEN, CDR2 SYDVKM. The CDR3 sequence is 12 residues long. The V end was cut by 5 bases, the J end by 8 bases, with 12 bases between. In nucleotides, the CDR3 is TGTGCCAGCAGTCCCCCTAGGGGCGGCTACACCTTC. Translated: CASSPPRGGYTF.

This clonotype was counted a few times. This chain links TRBV20-1 with TRBJ1-6; D call uncertain. The CDR3 length is 14 residues. The germline V gene has CDR1 DFQATT and CDR2 SNEGSKA (reference sequence). V was shortened by 3 bases and J by 7 bases, with 13 bases between the two germline ends. CDR3 protein: CSAREVVGNSPLHF. In DNA form, the CDR3 reads TGCAGTGCTAGGGAGGTTGTGGGGAATTCACCCCTCCACTTT.

Remarks on this clonotype: Just one base apart from a much larger clone, this may be a read error. The chain has TRBV7-3 and TRBJ2-3; no reliable D call. The CDR3 totals 15 residues. In germline, CDR1 is SGHTA, CDR2 FQGTGA. The CDR3 nucleotides read TGTGCCGGCAGCTTAATGAGCCCCATAGGGGATACGCAGTATTTT. Translating it yields CAGSLMSPIGDTQYF.